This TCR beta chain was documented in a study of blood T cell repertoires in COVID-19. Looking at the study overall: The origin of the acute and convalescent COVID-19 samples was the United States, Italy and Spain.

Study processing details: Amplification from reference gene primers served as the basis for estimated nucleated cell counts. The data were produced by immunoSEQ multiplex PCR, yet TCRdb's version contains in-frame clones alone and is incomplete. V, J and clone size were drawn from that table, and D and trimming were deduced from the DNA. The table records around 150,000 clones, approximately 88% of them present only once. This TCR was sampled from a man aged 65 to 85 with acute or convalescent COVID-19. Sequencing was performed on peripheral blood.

The CDR3 DNA is TGTGCCAGCGCTCGCGGTTTGAACACTGAAGCTTTCTTT. This encodes CASARGLNTEAFF. The chain combines TRBV6-5 with TRBJ1-1; D is ambiguous. The CDR3 runs 13 residues. The germline V gene has CDR1 MNHEY and CDR2 SVGAGI. V was trimmed by 8 bases and J by 0 bases, leaving 10 bases between them.